This section outlines one TCR beta chain sequence together with its context. The source of the sample is a study of tumor T cells in aggressive B-cell lymphoma. Sequenced by immunoSEQ multiplex PCR; TCRdb stores in-frame clones only, minus some. The data hold roughly 3,800 clones, with about 94% observed a single time. The CDR3 is made up of 14 amino acids. Germline CDR1 and CDR2: LGHNA and YSLEER. V was clipped by 4 bases and J by 4 bases, with 13 bases between them. The sequence derives from an adult with diffuse large B cell lymphoma. Sequencing input: tumor tissue. The J gene is TRBJ1-1, the V gene TRBV4-3; D is uncertain. The CDR3 is CASSLEGRGTEAFF. The CDR3 nucleotides read TGCGCCAGCAGCCTAGAAGGGCGGGGCACTGAAGCTTTCTTT.